Listed here are 9 T cell receptor beta chains from one sample, sequenced in a study of T-cell memory formation after mild COVID-19. TCRdb itself ran the 5' RACE reads through MiXCR, one entry per CDR3 protein. The sample consists of roughly 170,000 distinct CDR3 sequences, around a sixth of them appearing once. Sample: PBMCs or a T cell subset sorted from them (not recorded which). These receptor sequences come from a young man who had mild COVID-19 (a few samples of this study predate the infection). Cell type and time point are not known.

This clonotype was found many times. The chain combines TRBV7-2 with TRBJ2-1, with D perhaps assigned TRBD1 or TRBD2 (6 bases each). CDR1 SGHTA and CDR2 FQGNSA come from the germline V gene. Trimming removed 5 bases from V and 8 bases from J, with 16 bases in between. This CDR3 is 14 amino acids long. CDR3 sequence: CASSPPGAGYEQFF. DNA for the CDR3: TGTGCCAGCAGCCCCCCGGGGGCGGGCTATGAGCAGTTCTTC.

V usage is TRBV5-1 and J usage is TRBJ2-7; D is possibly TRBD1 (6 bases). V shed 2 bases and J shed 4 bases, with 16 bases lying between them. Germline V gene lookup returns CDR1 SGHRS and CDR2 YFSETQ. The CDR3 runs to 15 residues. CDR3 sequence reads: CASSFNPGAIYEQYF. CDR3 coding DNA: TGCGCCAGCAGCTTTAACCCAGGGGCGATATACGAGCAGTACTTC.

The table lists this clonotype with a few counts. CDR3 residues: CASSSPRLGYTF. The CDR3 nucleotides are TGTGCCAGCAGCTCCCCCAGGCTTGGCTACACCTTC. This chain links TRBV7-2 with TRBJ1-2; D call uncertain. Germline CDR1 is SGHTA and CDR2 is FQGNSA. The CDR3 contains 12 residues. V lost 4 bases, J lost 7 bases, and 10 bases lay in between.

This clonotype was picked up a small number of times. The genes are TRBV18 and TRBJ1-1, with TRBD1 as a possible D gene (5 bases). The CDR3 sequence is 13 residues long. In germline, CDR1 is KGHSH, CDR2 LQKENI. V shed 1 base and J shed 7 bases, with 10 bases lying between them. The CDR3 loop reads CASSPLTGDEAFF. The DNA for the CDR3 is TGTGCCAGCTCACCACTGACGGGGGATGAAGCTTTCTTT.

The rearrangement uses TRBV5-1 and TRBJ2-7; D is unresolved. The germline CDR1 and CDR2 sequences are SGHRS and YFSETQ. The CDR3 extends over 13 amino acids. The V gene lost 0 bases and the J gene lost 6 bases, with 10 bases spanning the gap. This CDR3 reads CASSLAVGSEQYF. DNA for the CDR3: TGCGCCAGCAGCTTGGCCGTCGGCAGCGAGCAGTACTTC.

In its sample, this clonotype was seen a few times. The chain couples TRBV9 to TRBJ1-6; tentatively, D is TRBD1 (6 bases). Trimming removed 5 bases at V and 4 bases at J, with 10 bases between. Germline V gene lookup returns CDR1 SGDLS and CDR2 YYNGEE. The CDR3 spans 14 residues. CDR3 coding DNA: TGTGCCAGCAGTCTACAGGGATATAATTCACCCCTCCACTTT. It encodes CASSLQGYNSPLHF.

Comment on this clonotype: At one of its ends the junction is not consistent with the germline gene, which may arise from a read error. V usage is TRBV7-7 and J usage is TRBJ2-2, with 8 positions matching TRBD2. From germline, CDR1 is SSHAT and CDR2 FNYEAQ (reference sequence). CDR3 length: 15 amino acids. CDR3 residues: CASSPAGVNTGELFF. The CDR3, as DNA: TGTGCTAGCAGCCCAGCGGGGGTGAACACCGGGGAGCTGTTTTTT. The full variable domain, completed using reference TRBV7-7 and TRBJ2-2, is GAGVSQSPRYKVTKRGQDVTLRCDPISSHATLYWYQQALGQGPEFLTYFNYEAQPDKSGLPSDRFSAERPEGSISTLTIQRTEQRDSAMYRCASSPAGVNTGELFFGEGSRLTVL.

This clonotype was observed a handful of times. The V gene is TRBV23-1, the J gene TRBJ1-5; D is unclear. TRBV23-1 is marked as an open reading frame, function uncertain. The CDR3 covers 15 residues. With 0 bases removed from V and 5 bases from J, the gap between germline ends came to 11 bases. The CDR3 DNA reads TGCGCCAGCAGTCAATCTTGCGCGAACGATCAGCCCCAGCATTTT. Translated, it gives CASSQSCANDQPQHF.

This clonotype showed up just a few times. The chain links TRBV7-2 to TRBJ2-3; D tentatively fits TRBD1 or TRBD2 (5 bases each). Germline V lookup: CDR1 SGHTA, CDR2 FQGNSA. Trimming stripped 7 bases from V and 2 bases from J, with 13 bases between. The CDR3 spans 14 residues. The CDR3: CASTLGGYTDTQYF. The CDR3 nucleotides are TGTGCCAGCACTCTTGGGGGATACACAGATACGCAGTATTTT.